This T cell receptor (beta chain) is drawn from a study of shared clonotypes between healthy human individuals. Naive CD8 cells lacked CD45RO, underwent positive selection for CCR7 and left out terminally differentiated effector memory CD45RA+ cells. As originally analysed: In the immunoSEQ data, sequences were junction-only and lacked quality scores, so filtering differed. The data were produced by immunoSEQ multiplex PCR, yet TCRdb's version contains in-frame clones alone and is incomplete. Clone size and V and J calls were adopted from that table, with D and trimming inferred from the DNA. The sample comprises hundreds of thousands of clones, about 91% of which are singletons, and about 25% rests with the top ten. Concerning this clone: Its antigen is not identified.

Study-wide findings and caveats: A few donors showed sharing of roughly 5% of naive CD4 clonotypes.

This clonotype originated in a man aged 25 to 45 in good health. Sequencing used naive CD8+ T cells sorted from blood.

The DNA of the CDR3 is TGTGCCAGCAGCCAGGACAGGTTGGGGCAGTTCTTC. Protein sequence: CASSQDRLGQFF. The chain joins TRBV7-9 to TRBJ2-1, with TRBD1 matching 7 bases. This CDR3 spans 12 amino acids. Germline V gene data show CDR1 as SEHNR and CDR2 as FQNEAQ (reference sequence). J gave up 12 bases and V 5 bases, and 7 bases lay outside the gene matches.